This T cell receptor beta chain stems from a study of blood T cell repertoires in COVID-19. Background on the study: Material from acute and convalescent COVID-19 was sourced from the United States, Italy and Spain. The cDNA or gDNA used as material had been derived from T cells, B-cell-depleted T cells, or PBMCs.

This CDR3 has 16 amino acids. V gave up 0 bases and J gave up 8 bases, with 18 bases separating them. Germline CDR1 is SGHTS and CDR2 is YDEGEE. Source study methods: Scientists estimated how many nucleated cells there were by amplifying reference gene primers. Assay: immunoSEQ multiplex PCR; the TCRdb copy retains only in-frame clones and omits some. The DNA was the basis for D and trimming; V, J and clone size are from that table. Here the sample spans 110,000 or so clones, around 89% being singletons. The J gene is TRBJ2-1, the V gene TRBV5-8; possibly TRBD2 for D (5 bases). The receptor's source is a human donor with acute or convalescent COVID-19. The donor label of this sample is uncertain. Sequenced sample: peripheral blood. The CDR3: CASSLVTKSLGDEQFF. CDR3 DNA sequence: TGTGCCAGCAGCTTGGTTACGAAATCCCTCGGGGATGAGCAGTTCTTC.